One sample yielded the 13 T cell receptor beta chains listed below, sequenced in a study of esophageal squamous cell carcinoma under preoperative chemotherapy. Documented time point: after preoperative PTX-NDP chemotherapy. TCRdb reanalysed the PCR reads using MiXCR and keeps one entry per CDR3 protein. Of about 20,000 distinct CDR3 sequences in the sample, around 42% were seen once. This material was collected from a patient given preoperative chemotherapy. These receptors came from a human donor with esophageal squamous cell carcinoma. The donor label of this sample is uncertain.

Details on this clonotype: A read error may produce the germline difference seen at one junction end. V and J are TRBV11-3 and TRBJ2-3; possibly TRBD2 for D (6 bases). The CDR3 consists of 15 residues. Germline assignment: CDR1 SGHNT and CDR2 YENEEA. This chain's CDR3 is CASSSGVCGTDTQYF. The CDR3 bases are TGTGCCAGCAGCTCGGGGGTCTGTGGCACAGATACGCAGTATTTC.

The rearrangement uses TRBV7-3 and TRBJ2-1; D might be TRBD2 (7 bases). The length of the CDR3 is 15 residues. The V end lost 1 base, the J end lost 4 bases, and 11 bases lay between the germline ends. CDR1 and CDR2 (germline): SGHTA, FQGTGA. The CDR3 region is CASSLRGGAYNEQFF. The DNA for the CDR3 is TGTGCCAGCAGCTTAAGGGGGGGCGCATACAATGAGCAGTTCTTC.

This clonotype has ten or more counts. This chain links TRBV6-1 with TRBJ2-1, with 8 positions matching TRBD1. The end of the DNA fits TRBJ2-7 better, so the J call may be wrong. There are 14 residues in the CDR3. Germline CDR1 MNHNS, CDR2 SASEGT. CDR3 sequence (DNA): TGTGCCAGTTCGGACAGGGTCCTCTACAATGAGCAGTACTTC. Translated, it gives CASSDRVLYNEQYF.

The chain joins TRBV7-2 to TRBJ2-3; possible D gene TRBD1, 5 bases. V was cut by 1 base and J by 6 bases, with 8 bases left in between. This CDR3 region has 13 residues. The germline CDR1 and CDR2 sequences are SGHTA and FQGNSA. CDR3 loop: CASSLGQWDTQYF. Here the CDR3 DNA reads TGTGCCAGCAGCTTAGGACAGTGGGATACGCAGTATTTT.

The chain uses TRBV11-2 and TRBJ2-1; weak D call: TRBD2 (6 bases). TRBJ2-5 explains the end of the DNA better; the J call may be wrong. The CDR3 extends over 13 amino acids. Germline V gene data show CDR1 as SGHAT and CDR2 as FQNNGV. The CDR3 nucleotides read TGTGCCAGCAGCTTAGGGACTAAAGAGACCCAGTACTTC. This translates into CASSLGTKETQYF.

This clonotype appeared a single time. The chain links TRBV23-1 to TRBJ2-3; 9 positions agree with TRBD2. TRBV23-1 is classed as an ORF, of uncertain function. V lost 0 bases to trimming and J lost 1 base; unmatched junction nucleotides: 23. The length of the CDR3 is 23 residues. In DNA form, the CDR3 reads TGCGCCAGCAGTCAATCAGGCAGAATGGAGGGACTAGCCCTTAAGTGGGGCACAGATACGCAGTATTTT. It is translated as CASSQSGRMEGLALKWGTDTQYF.

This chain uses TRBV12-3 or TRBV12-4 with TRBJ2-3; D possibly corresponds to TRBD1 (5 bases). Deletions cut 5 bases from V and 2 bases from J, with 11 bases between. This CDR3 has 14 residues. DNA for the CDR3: TGTGCCAGCAGTCCTCGACAGAACACAGATACGCAGTATTTT. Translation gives CASSPRQNTDTQYF.

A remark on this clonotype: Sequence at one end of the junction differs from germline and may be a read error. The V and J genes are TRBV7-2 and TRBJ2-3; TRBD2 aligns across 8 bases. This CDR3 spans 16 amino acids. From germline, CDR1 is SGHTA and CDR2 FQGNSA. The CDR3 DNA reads TGTGCGAGCAGCGTAGCGGGGCTGTGGGCCACAGACACGCAGTATTTC. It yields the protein CASSVAGLWATDTQYF.

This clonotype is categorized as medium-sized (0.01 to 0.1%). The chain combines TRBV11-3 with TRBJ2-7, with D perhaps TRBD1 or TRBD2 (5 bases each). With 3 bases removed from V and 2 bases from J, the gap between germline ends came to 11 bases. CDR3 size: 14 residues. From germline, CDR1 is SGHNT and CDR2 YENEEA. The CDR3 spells CASSFSGRAYEQYF. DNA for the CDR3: TGTGCCAGCAGCTTTTCGGGACGGGCCTACGAGCAGTACTTC.

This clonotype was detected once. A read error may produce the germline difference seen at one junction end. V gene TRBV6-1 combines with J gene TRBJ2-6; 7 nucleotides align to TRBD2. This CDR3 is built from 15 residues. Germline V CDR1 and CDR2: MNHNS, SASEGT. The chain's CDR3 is CASSGLAGRANVQSF. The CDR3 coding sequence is TGTGCCAGCAGTGGTTTAGCGGGCCGGGCCAACGTGCAGTCTTTC.

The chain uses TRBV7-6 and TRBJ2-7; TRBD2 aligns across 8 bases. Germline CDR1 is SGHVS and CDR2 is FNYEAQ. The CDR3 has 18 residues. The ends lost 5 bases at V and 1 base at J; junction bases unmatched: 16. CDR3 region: CASSPRPGGPSHSYEQYF. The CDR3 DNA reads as TGTGCCAGCAGCCCCCGCCCGGGAGGGCCCTCCCATTCCTACGAGCAGTACTTC. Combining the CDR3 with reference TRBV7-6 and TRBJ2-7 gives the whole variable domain GAGVSQSPRYKVTKRGQDVALRCDPISGHVSLYWYRQALGQGPEFLTYFNYEAQQDKSGLPNDRFSAERPEGSISTLTIQRTEQRDSAMYRCASSPRPGGPSHSYEQYFGPGTRLTVT.

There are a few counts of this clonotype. The CDR3 region has the DNA TGTGCCACCAGCAGAGAGGCACAGGGATCCTACAATGAGCAGTTCTTC. Translation gives CATSREAQGSYNEQFF. This chain uses TRBV15 with TRBJ2-1; D possibly corresponds to TRBD1 (6 bases). The V gene lost 0 bases and the J gene lost 1 base, with 10 bases spanning the gap. CDR1 LNHNV and CDR2 YYDKDF come from the germline V gene (reference sequence). This CDR3 has 16 residues. The full variable domain, its missing parts supplied by reference TRBV15 and TRBJ2-1, is DAMVIQNPRYQVTQFGKPVTLSCSQTLNHNVMYWYQQKSSQAPKLLFHYYDKDFNNEADTPDNFQSRRPNTSFCFLDIRSPGLGDTAMYLCATSREAQGSYNEQFFGPGTRLTVL.

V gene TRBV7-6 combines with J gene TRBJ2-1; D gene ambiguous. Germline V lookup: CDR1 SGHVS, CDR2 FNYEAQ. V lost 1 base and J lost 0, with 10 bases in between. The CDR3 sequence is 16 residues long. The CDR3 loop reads CASSLVRGTSYNEQFF. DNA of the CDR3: TGTGCCAGCAGCTTAGTTAGAGGAACCTCCTACAATGAGCAGTTCTTC.